This entry features one T cell receptor (beta chain) sequence. Here immunoSEQ multiplex PCR was the method, and the copy in TCRdb shows in-frame clones only, minus some. The sample has tens of thousands of clones; 85% to 95% are singletons. The entry originates in a study of T cell changes during pregnancy in multiple sclerosis. V lost 5 bases to trimming and J lost 5 bases; unmatched junction nucleotides: 8. The germline gives CDR1 SGHTA, CDR2 FQGNSA. The CDR3 totals 16 residues. This receptor was obtained from a female donor with multiple sclerosis, enrolled in a pregnancy study. The V and J genes are TRBV7-2 and TRBJ2-2, with 10 bases identical to TRBD1. This sample comprised CD4+ T cells from peripheral blood mononuclear cells, obtained in the second trimester of pregnancy. Here the CDR3 reads CASSRKGDRGTGELFF. CDR3 nucleotides: TGTGCCAGCAGCCGAAAAGGGGACAGGGGTACCGGGGAGCTGTTTTTT.